This T cell receptor (beta chain) appears in the sequencing data of a study of blood T cell repertoires in COVID-19. Across the study: Samples taken during acute and convalescent COVID-19 were collected in the United States, Italy and Spain. PBMCs, B-cell-depleted T cells, or T cells were the source of the cDNA or gDNA that made up the material.

Per the study methods: Reference gene primer amplification in the assay estimated nucleated cell counts. The protocol was immunoSEQ multiplex PCR, while the TCRdb copy is restricted to in-frame clones and leaves out a portion. V, J and clone size are taken as reported in that table, and D and trimming were inferred from the DNA itself. The profile shows under 200,000 clones, about 93% of them singletons. V was clipped by 2 bases and J by 4 bases, with 32 bases between them. The CDR3 sequence is 22 residues long. CDR1 is MGHRA, CDR2 YSYEKL, per germline. This clone came up once. Sequenced: peripheral blood. The source of this sequence is a man aged 45-65 years with acute or convalescent COVID-19. The chain couples TRBV4-1 to TRBJ2-2; D perhaps matches TRBD2 (5 bases). Here the CDR3 reads CASSQKRSEAIQVVAGTGELFF. The CDR3 DNA reads as TGCGCCAGCAGCCAAAAACGGAGTGAAGCTATCCAAGTGGTGGCGGGCACCGGGGAGCTGTTTTTT.